This TCR beta chain derives from a study of tumor-infiltrating lymphocytes in primary liver carcinoma. The overall study: Patients of both sexes were 30 to 69 years old. Lesions, classed as T1-T3 N0M0, spanned roughly 4.2 to 10 cm across. Whole-study findings and limits: The proportion of top clones found throughout all five tumor regions was only about 8-25%.

Reverse transcription of about 0.5 ug total RNA with a constant-region primer produced TCR beta cDNA. Construction of TCR beta libraries relied on three successive nested multiplex PCR rounds employing slightly modified ARM-PCR. With TRBV1-TRBV30 forward primers and a C-beta reverse primer, the first two PCR rounds were run for approximately 10 cycles each. TCRdb re-analysed the multiplex PCR reads in MiXCR, keeping a single row per CDR3 protein. The sample contains 20,000 to 25,000 distinct CDR3 sequences, 60% to 80% of which appear only once. CDR3 length: 14 residues. Trimming left V 2 bases short and J 7 bases short, with 12 bases between. The germline gives CDR1 SGHAT, CDR2 FQDESV (reference sequence). Starting material for RNA and DNA co-extraction consisted of about 17-30 mg of unsorted bulk tissue. Surgeons treated the primary liver carcinoma of the patients by surgical resection. This clonotype was recorded once. Its specificity is unknown.

The chain carries TRBV11-1 and TRBJ2-1, with a weak D call TRBD2 (5 bases). Sequencing was done on a sample of liver tumor tissue from sampling region 1. This sample's subset: tumor region T1, superior pole. This clonotype was obtained from a woman in her twenties or thirties with primary liver carcinoma and hepatitis B virus infection. The CDR3, as DNA: TGTGCCAGCAGCTTAACCGGGATGGAGAATGAGCAGTTCTTC. This encodes CASSLTGMENEQFF.